This entry lists 22 T cell receptor beta chains sequenced from one sample in a study of shared clonotypes between healthy human individuals. Here immunoSEQ multiplex PCR was the method, and the copy in TCRdb shows in-frame clones only, minus some. The sample includes 950,000 to 1,100,000 clones, around four fifths seen only once; the top ten take roughly 1.4%. The sequencing input was memory CD4+ T cells sorted from blood. Subset indicated: CD45RA-negative fraction. These receptors all stem from a man aged 18-30 years in good health.

The chain is built from TRBV12-5 and TRBJ2-1; D might be TRBD1 or TRBD2, each matching 5 bases. CDR1 LGHNT and CDR2 FRNRAP come from the germline V gene. V dropped 2 bases and J dropped 1 base, with 12 bases sitting between them. The CDR3 has 16 amino acids. CDR3 residues: CASGLRGTNSYNEQFF. The CDR3 DNA reads as TGTGCTAGTGGTTTGCGAGGGACGAATTCCTACAATGAGCAGTTCTTC.

This chain joins TRBV6-5 and TRBJ1-1; D remains unclear. CDR1 and CDR2 (germline): MNHEY, SVGAGI. This CDR3 region has 15 residues. The V and J ends lost 10 bases and 1 base respectively, with 19 bases between them. CDR3 residues: CAIPPTTMENTEAFF. CDR3 in DNA: TGTGCCATCCCGCCTACAACAATGGAGAACACTGAAGCTTTCTTT.

Here the CDR3 DNA reads TGCGCCAGCCCGAGGGGGCGTACTGAAGCTTTCTTT. This encodes CASPRGRTEAFF. The rearrangement joins TRBV10-2 to TRBJ1-1; TRBD1 matches at 7 bases. Germline V gene data show CDR1 as WSHSY and CDR2 as SAAADI. J gave up 5 bases and V 8 bases, and 5 bases lay outside the gene matches. The CDR3 runs to 12 residues.

A few counts support this clone. This sample also contains other DNA sequences that code for the same CDR3. This chain links TRBV5-1 with TRBJ2-7; possibly TRBD1 or TRBD2 for D (6 bases each). Germline values: CDR1 SGHRS, CDR2 YFSETQ. The CDR3 spans 14 residues. V lost 3 bases and J 2 bases, leaving 12 bases between the germline ends. In DNA, the CDR3 is TGCGCCAGCAGCTCCGGGGGCAGACCCTACGAGCAGTACTTC. Translating it yields CASSSGGRPYEQYF.

The chain carries TRBV27 and TRBJ2-7; D not certain. The CDR3 runs 14 residues. The V end was cut by 4 bases, the J end by 2 bases, with 12 bases between. Germline CDR1 reads MNHEY; CDR2 reads SMNVEV (reference sequence). The CDR3 nucleotides read TGTGCCAGCAGTTCCTCAACCGGGCCCTACGAGCAGTACTTC. This translates into CASSSSTGPYEQYF.

V gene TRBV28 combines with J gene TRBJ2-7, with D maybe TRBD1 (5 bases). The CDR3 loop spans 14 amino acids. Trimming cost V 5 bases and J 6 bases, with 17 bases left between them. Germline values: CDR1 MDHEN, CDR2 SYDVKM. The CDR3 loop is CASSPPRGKGEQYF. CDR3 DNA sequence: TGTGCCAGCAGTCCGCCAAGGGGAAAGGGCGAGCAGTACTTC.

V is TRBV11-3 and J is TRBJ2-2; 8 bases are shared with TRBD2. The V segment lost 5 bases and the J segment 10 bases; nucleotides outside the gene matches: 9. In germline, CDR1 is SGHNT, CDR2 YENEEA. The CDR3 length is 14 residues. In nucleotides, the CDR3 is TGTGCCAGCAGCGCGGGGGGCAACCTGCCGGAGCTGTTTTTT. As protein: CASSAGGNLPELFF.

This clone was recorded only once. The chain combines TRBV5-1 with TRBJ2-7; TRBD1 matches at 8 bases. V was pared by 4 bases and J by 1 base, with 10 bases of the junction left unmatched. Germline CDR1 SGHRS, CDR2 YFSETQ. The CDR3 sequence is 16 residues long. CDR3 sequence (DNA): TGCGCCAGCAGCAAAATTCAGGGGGCGAGTTCCTACGAGCAGTACTTC. It specifies CASSKIQGASSYEQYF.

This clone was observed a few times. This chain connects TRBV6-6 to TRBJ1-1; 10 nucleotides align to TRBD1. V shed 8 bases and J 2 bases; nucleotides not matched to a gene: 2. CDR1 is MNHNY and CDR2 is SVGAGI in the germline V gene (reference sequence). CDR3 length: 13 residues. The DNA for the CDR3 is TGTGCCAGCGGACAGGGGGATAACACTGAAGCTTTCTTT. Amino acids: CASGQGDNTEAFF.

This rearrangement joins TRBV7-2 to TRBJ2-5; TRBD1 aligns across 7 bases. CDR1 SGHTA and CDR2 FQGNSA come from the germline V gene. Unmatched junction bases numbered 16, after V lost 7 bases and J lost 5 bases. CDR3 length: 16 amino acids. CDR3 loop: CASTLVTGALGETQYF. The CDR3 nucleotides read TGTGCCAGCACCCTAGTAACAGGGGCCTTAGGGGAGACCCAGTACTTC.

Details on this clone: It may be a read error: a sequence one base away is much more abundant. Other DNA sequences in the same sample also yield this CDR3. The rearrangement links TRBV6-1 to TRBJ1-4, with D maybe TRBD1 (5 bases). This CDR3 contains 15 residues. V was clipped by 2 bases and J by 0 bases, with 7 bases between them. From germline, CDR1 is MNHNS and CDR2 SASEGT. CDR3 in DNA: TGTGCCAGCAGTGAACAGGGAGCAACTAATGAAAAACTGTTTTTT. Translated: CASSEQGATNEKLFF.

In this sample, this clone turned up a few times. This sequence joins TRBV10-3 and TRBJ2-3; TRBD1 or TRBD2 may be the D gene (5 bases each). This CDR3 has 14 amino acids. In germline, CDR1 is ENHRY, CDR2 SYGVKD. Trimming took 0 bases from V and 8 from J, leaving 12 bases between them. The CDR3 DNA follows: TGTGCCATCAGTGAGTCGTCCGGGACGGCTACGCAGTATTTT. Translating gives CAISESSGTATQYF.

This clone was seen a few times. The chain combines TRBV20-1 with TRBJ2-5; D is undetermined. CDR3 length equals 11 residues. V dropped 6 bases and J dropped 3 bases, with 8 bases sitting between them. Per germline, CDR1 DFQATT and CDR2 SNEGSKA (reference sequence). CDR3 in DNA: TGCAGTGCCAGTCAGAAAGAGACCCAGTACTTC. Residues: CSASQKETQYF.

This clone was detected only once. J is TRBJ1-5 and V is TRBV19, with D perhaps TRBD1 (5 bases). Trimming cost V 6 bases and J 2 bases, with 17 bases left between them. The germline V gene encodes CDR1 LNHDA and CDR2 SQIVND (reference sequence). CDR3 length equals 16 residues. Written as DNA, the CDR3 is TGTGCCAGTAGCCTAGAGGGGAATGTGGGCAATCAGCCCCAGCATTTT. Its protein is CASSLEGNVGNQPQHF.

The CDR3 nucleotides read TGTGCCAGCAGTTACCGGGGCAGTATGGCCTACGAGCAGTACTTC. This sequence encodes CASSYRGSMAYEQYF. V gene TRBV6-6 combines with J gene TRBJ2-7; D possibly matches TRBD1 or TRBD2 (5 bases each). CDR1 and CDR2 (germline): MNHNY, SVGAGI (reference sequence). V lost 2 bases and J 2 bases, leaving 13 bases between the germline ends. This CDR3 has 15 amino acids.

The chain carries TRBV27 and TRBJ2-5; D may match TRBD1 or TRBD2 (5 bases each). Trimming removed 11 bases from V and 0 bases from J, with 13 bases in between. Germline-derived CDR1 and CDR2 are MNHEY and SMNVEV (reference sequence). CDR3 length: 13 amino acids. Here the CDR3 reads CAARGANQETQYF. DNA for the CDR3: TGTGCCGCTAGGGGAGCGAACCAAGAGACCCAGTACTTC.

This clone has more than one count but fewer than ten. V and J are TRBV6-6 and TRBJ2-7; D remains unclear. Trimming took 7 bases from V and 6 from J, leaving 10 bases between them. The CDR3 is 11 amino acids. Germline V CDR1 and CDR2: MNHNY, SVGAGI (reference sequence). Here the CDR3 reads CASNNGREQYF. In DNA form, the CDR3 reads TGTGCCAGCAATAACGGGCGCGAGCAGTACTTC.

This clone was counted a single time. The chain is built from TRBV2 and TRBJ2-3; 7 bases align to TRBD2. The CDR3 has 14 residues. The V segment lost 6 bases and the J segment 6 bases; nucleotides outside the gene matches: 9. CDR1 and CDR2 from the germline V gene are SNHLY and FYNNEI. CDR3 in DNA: TGTGCCAGCAGGGCGGGGGACTCTTGGGATACGCAGTATTTT. Its protein product is CASRAGDSWDTQYF.

The chain combines TRBV28 with TRBJ2-7; 7 nucleotides match TRBD1. Germline V gives CDR1 MDHEN, CDR2 SYDVKM. The CDR3 consists of 14 residues. The ends lost 8 bases at V and 7 bases at J; junction bases unmatched: 14. DNA for the CDR3: TGTGCCAGCGTACCGGGACACCGGACAGGTGAGCAGTACTTC. Amino acids: CASVPGHRTGEQYF.

The chain couples TRBV6-5 to TRBJ2-1, with TRBD2 as a possible D gene (5 bases). Per germline, CDR1 MNHEY and CDR2 SVGAGI. V lost 7 bases to trimming and J lost 4 bases, with 14 bases between them. The CDR3 contains 14 residues. CDR3 in DNA: TGTGCCAGCATAGCGAGCGGCGGTTACAATGAGCAGTTCTTC. This translates into CASIASGGYNEQFF.

This sequence joins TRBV10-3 and TRBJ1-2; D is uncertain. This CDR3 is built from 14 residues. Germline lookup yields CDR1 ENHRY and CDR2 SYGVKD. Deletions cut 6 bases from V and 4 bases from J, with 15 bases between. CDR3 sequence (DNA): TGTGCCATCAGCGCGGGGAGTTCCTCCTATGGCTACACCTTC. Its protein is CAISAGSSSYGYTF.

The sample holds a few counts of this clone. CDR3 region: CASKLVTEGTIYF. Here the CDR3 DNA reads TGTGCCAGCAAGTTGGTTACAGAGGGCACCATATATTTT. The chain is built from TRBV7-8 and TRBJ1-3; D gene uncertain. The germline gives CDR1 SGHVS, CDR2 FQNEAQ. V dropped 7 bases and J dropped 9 bases, with 16 bases sitting between them. The CDR3 consists of 13 residues. The full variable domain, in which reference TRBV7-8 and TRBJ1-3 provide the parts outside the CDR3, is GAGVSQSPRYKVAKRGQDVALRCDPISGHVSLFWYQQALGQGPEFLTYFQNEAQLDKSGLPSDRFFAERPEGSVSTLKIQRTQQEDSAVYLCASKLVTEGTIYFGEGSWLTVV.